Each of the 15 T cell receptor beta chains below was sequenced from the same sample in a study of Ad26.COV2.S vaccination and SARS-CoV-2 variants. Sequencing was performed with immunoSEQ multiplex PCR; in TCRdb, only in-frame clones are kept and a portion is missing. This sample has about 400,000 clones; 83% occur once, and the top ten carry around 7%. The treatment: roughly 19 received Ad26.COV2.S at low or high dose, single or two shots; roughly five received placebo; per-sample allocation not given. Collection of samples fell on day 63 after the first vaccine or placebo injection. This material consisted of peripheral blood, taken in a trial of Ad26.COV2.S vaccine versus placebo. All receptors come from a person aged 18 to 59 who received the Ad26.COV2.S COVID-19 vaccine or a placebo.

The table lists this clone with a few counts. The chain links TRBV2 to TRBJ1-2; 9 bases match TRBD1. The CDR3 contains 13 residues. Germline CDR1 is SNHLY and CDR2 is FYNNEI. The junction had 1 base not matched to a gene; V was cut back by 6 bases and J by 2 bases. The CDR3 reads CASSGTGNYGYTF. CDR3 nucleotide sequence: TGTGCCAGCAGCGGGACAGGGAACTATGGCTACACCTTC.

The chain uses TRBV10-1 and TRBJ2-7; no firm D call. This CDR3 has 14 amino acids. Trimming pared 0 bases from V and 6 bases from J, leaving 12 bases between. Germline CDR1 is WNHNN and CDR2 is SYGVQD (reference sequence). CDR3 sequence reads: CASSESTVSSEQYF. In nucleotides, the CDR3 is TGCGCCAGCAGTGAGTCGACGGTGAGTTCCGAGCAGTACTTC.

This chain links TRBV27 with TRBJ2-5; D is perhaps TRBD1 (6 bases). This CDR3 is built from 15 residues. Germline CDR1 is MNHEY and CDR2 is SMNVEV (reference sequence). Trimming removed 6 bases from V and 5 bases from J, with 19 bases in between. CDR3: CASRRTRQAVETQYF. CDR3 bases: TGTGCCAGCAGGCGTACTCGACAGGCCGTGGAGACCCAGTACTTC.

The V call is TRBV3-1 (or the pseudogene TRBV3-2), the J call TRBJ1-1, with D perhaps TRBD1 (6 bases). Germline CDR1 and CDR2: LGHDT and YNNKEL (reference sequence). Trimming left V 1 base short and J 3 bases short, with 15 bases between. The CDR3 totals 16 residues. The CDR3: CASSQGVGGRDTEAFF. As DNA, the CDR3 is TGTGCCAGCAGCCAAGGTGTAGGGGGGCGCGACACTGAAGCTTTCTTT.

V and J are TRBV20-1 and TRBJ1-1, with TRBD1 identical over 8 bases. CDR1 and CDR2 (germline): DFQATT, SNEGSKA (reference sequence). The CDR3 consists of 11 residues. In DNA, the CDR3 is TGCAGCGTGGACAGGGAGGCTGAAGCTTTCTTT. It translates to CSVDREAEAFF.

The J gene is TRBJ2-3, the V gene TRBV9, with D uncertain. V gave up 0 bases and J gave up 11 bases, with 16 bases separating them. CDR3 length equals 14 residues. Germline V gene data show CDR1 as SGDLS and CDR2 as YYNGEE. CDR3 region: CASSVDGAEVGQYF. In DNA form, the CDR3 reads TGTGCCAGCAGCGTAGACGGAGCCGAGGTCGGGCAGTATTTT.

This chain joins TRBV3-1 (or the pseudogene TRBV3-2) and TRBJ2-4, with TRBD2 matching 12 bases. The CDR3 runs to 15 residues. CDR1 is LGHDT and CDR2 is YNNKEL in the germline V gene (reference sequence). V lost 3 bases, J lost 6 bases, and 3 bases stayed unmatched. DNA of the CDR3: TGTGCCAGCAGCCACCTAGCGGGGGGGGCAAACATTCAGTACTTC. This translates into CASSHLAGGANIQYF.

A single count supports this clone. V usage is TRBV5-6 and J usage is TRBJ1-1, with D tentatively TRBD1 (5 bases). Trimming stripped 0 bases from V and 0 bases from J, with 15 bases between. The CDR3 is 17 residues long. Germline CDR1 SGHDT, CDR2 YYEEEE. In nucleotides, the CDR3 is TGTGCCAGCAGCTTGGAGATCGGGGGAGGTATGAACACTGAAGCTTTCTTT. Residues: CASSLEIGGGMNTEAFF. The variable domain in full, completed from reference TRBV5-6 and TRBJ1-1, reads DAGVTQSPTHLIKTRGQQVTLRCSPKSGHDTVSWYQQALGQGPQFIFQYYEEEERQRGNFPDRFSGHQFPNYSSELNVNALLLGDSALYLCASSLEIGGGMNTEAFFGQGTRLTVV.

The chain has TRBV11-3 and TRBJ2-7; a weak D match, TRBD1 (5 bases). Germline V gives CDR1 SGHNT, CDR2 YENEEA. The CDR3 has 14 amino acids. Trimming removed 5 bases from V and 1 base from J, with 12 bases in between. DNA of the CDR3: TGTGCCAGCAGCGTGGACACTCAATCCTACGAGCAGTACTTC. Its protein product is CASSVDTQSYEQYF.

This chain connects TRBV5-6 to TRBJ1-6, with D possibly matching TRBD1 (5 bases). CDR1 is SGHDT, CDR2 YYEEEE, per germline. The CDR3 consists of 15 residues. Deletions cut 0 bases from V and 7 bases from J, with 11 bases between. For the CDR3, the DNA is TGTGCCAGCAGCTTGGGTGTAGGGGCGAATTCACCCCTCCACTTT. Translating it yields CASSLGVGANSPLHF. The whole variable domain, filled in from reference TRBV5-6 and TRBJ1-6, reads DAGVTQSPTHLIKTRGQQVTLRCSPKSGHDTVSWYQQALGQGPQFIFQYYEEEERQRGNFPDRFSGHQFPNYSSELNVNALLLGDSALYLCASSLGVGANSPLHFGNGTRLTVT.

This clone was counted a few times. The V call is TRBV5-1, the J call TRBJ2-3, with unresolved D. V shed 7 bases and J shed 0 bases, with 15 bases lying between them. The CDR3 extends over 15 amino acids. The germline gives CDR1 SGHRS, CDR2 YFSETQ. CDR3: CASGRTNPSTDTQYF. DNA of the CDR3: TGCGCCAGCGGCCGAACTAACCCTAGCACAGATACGCAGTATTTT. Supplemented by reference TRBV5-1 and TRBJ2-3, the full variable domain reads KAGVTQTPRYLIKTRGQQVTLSCSPISGHRSVSWYQQTPGQGLQFLFEYFSETQRNKGNFPGRFSGRQFSNSRSEMNVSTLELGDSALYLCASGRTNPSTDTQYFGPGTRLTVL.

The rearrangement joins TRBV7-7 to TRBJ2-2, with D uncertain. V shed 5 bases and J shed 11 bases, with 9 bases lying between them. CDR3 length equals 11 residues. The germline V gene encodes CDR1 SSHAT and CDR2 FNYEAQ (reference sequence). CDR3 amino acids: CASSRAGELFF. DNA of the CDR3: TGTGCCAGCAGCCGAGCAGGAGAGCTGTTTTTT.

This chain connects TRBV2 to TRBJ1-5; 8 bases line up with TRBD1. The V segment lost 6 bases and the J segment 2 bases; nucleotides outside the gene matches: 9. Germline CDR1 is SNHLY and CDR2 is FYNNEI. The CDR3 covers 16 residues. CDR3 in amino acids: CASREMTGEGNQPQHF. The DNA of the CDR3 is TGTGCCAGCAGGGAAATGACAGGGGAAGGCAATCAGCCCCAGCATTTT.

The V and J genes are TRBV27 and TRBJ2-2; D possibly corresponds to TRBD2 (6 bases). Germline CDR1 MNHEY, CDR2 SMNVEV (reference sequence). V lost 2 bases, J lost 4 bases, and 20 bases lay in between. This CDR3 comprises 18 residues. This chain's CDR3 is CASSLITSGRRVTGELFF. CDR3 bases: TGTGCCAGCAGTTTAATTACTTCCGGCAGGAGGGTCACCGGGGAGCTGTTTTTT.

This clone has only a few counts. V is TRBV7-9 and J is TRBJ1-2; 7 bases align to TRBD1. The CDR3 has 13 residues. Germline values: CDR1 SEHNR, CDR2 FQNEAQ (reference sequence). V lost 5 bases, J lost 3 bases, and 3 bases stayed unmatched. The CDR3 coding sequence is TGTGCCAGCAGCGCCGGGACAGACTATGGCTACACCTTC. As protein: CASSAGTDYGYTF. The whole variable domain, remainder taken from reference TRBV7-9 and TRBJ1-2, is DTGVSQNPRHKITKRGQNVTFRCDPISEHNRLYWYRQTLGQGPEFLTYFQNEAQLEKSRLLSDRFSAERPKGSFSTLEIQRTEQGDSAMYLCASSAGTDYGYTFGSGTRLTVV.